Shown below are 29 T cell receptor beta chains from a single sample sequenced in a study of T-cell reconstitution after alpha-beta-depleted transplantation in children. Using unique molecular identifiers, the investigators prepared the TCRbeta library. Using its own MiXCR run on the PCR reads, TCRdb lists one record per CDR3 protein. The sample gives 170,000 or so distinct CDR3 sequences, over 5.5% of which show up once; more than 2.5% is in the top ten. Here the sequenced sample was PBMCs from the stem cell graft donor, taken from the stem cell graft. Every receptor here comes from a human donor who donated a stem cell graft to a child with Wiskott-Aldrich syndrome.

In this sample, this clonotype turned up many times. V usage is TRBV10-3 and J usage is TRBJ1-1; D is perhaps TRBD1 (5 bases). V lost 5 bases to trimming and J lost 4 bases, with 11 bases between them. Germline CDR1 is ENHRY and CDR2 is SYGVKD. This CDR3 spans 13 amino acids. CDR3 in amino acids: CAISTPGLTEAFF. In nucleotides, the CDR3 is TGTGCCATCAGTACTCCGGGACTCACTGAAGCTTTCTTT.

This clonotype was seen many times. The V and J genes are TRBV20-1 and TRBJ1-1; D call uncertain. Trimming left V 2 bases short and J 7 bases short, with 8 bases between. The CDR3 is 11 amino acids. CDR1 and CDR2 from the germline V gene are DFQATT and SNEGSKA (reference sequence). The CDR3 DNA reads as TGCAGTGCTAGAAGGCGGGGTGAAGCTTTCTTT. Residues: CSARRRGEAFF.

This clonotype was counted only a few times. The V and J genes are TRBV4-3 and TRBJ2-1, with D perhaps assigned TRBD1 or TRBD2 (5 bases each). Trimming took off 0 bases at V and 7 bases at J, with 16 bases between the two ends. CDR1 and CDR2 from the germline V gene are LGHNA and YSLEER. The CDR3 has 16 amino acids. The CDR3 DNA is TGCGCCAGCAGCCAAGACCCCGGGATGGGGCAGAATGAGCAGTTCTTC. Translating gives CASSQDPGMGQNEQFF.

At least ten counts were recorded for this clonotype. The rearrangement joins TRBV6-5 to TRBJ1-1; the D is unclear. Trimming cost V 7 bases and J 1 base, with 16 bases left between them. CDR1 and CDR2 from the germline V gene are MNHEY and SVGAGI. The CDR3 runs 15 residues. CDR3 residues: CASTHGGQENTEAFF. CDR3 nucleotide sequence: TGTGCCAGCACCCACGGCGGGCAGGAGAACACTGAAGCTTTCTTT.

This clonotype was detected only a few times. This chain connects TRBV2 to TRBJ2-7, with D possibly being TRBD2 (7 bases). Germline CDR1 SNHLY, CDR2 FYNNEI. Trimming removed 8 bases from V and 3 bases from J, with 17 bases in between. CDR3 length equals 14 residues. The CDR3 loop is CASRGGTMSYEQYF. The CDR3 DNA follows: TGTGCCAGCCGGGGAGGGACAATGAGCTACGAGCAGTACTTC.

This clonotype was counted at least ten times. V gene TRBV25-1 combines with J gene TRBJ2-7; weak D call: TRBD1 (5 bases). Trimming removed 5 bases from V and 6 bases from J, with 11 bases in between. Germline V gene data show CDR1 as MGHDK and CDR2 as SYGVNS. The CDR3 is 12 residues long. CDR3 nucleotide sequence: TGTGCCAGCAGTTGGGGCCCAAGCGAGCAGTACTTC. As protein: CASSWGPSEQYF.

This clonotype was seen more than once but under ten times. The rearrangement joins TRBV5-1 to TRBJ1-6, with D possibly TRBD1 on 6 matching bases. Germline CDR1 and CDR2: SGHRS and YFSETQ. The V end lost 0 bases, the J end lost 8 bases, and 15 bases lay between the germline ends. The CDR3 consists of 16 residues. CDR3 in amino acids: CASSLGAGAEYSPLHF. The CDR3 DNA sequence: TGCGCCAGCAGCTTGGGAGCAGGGGCGGAATATTCACCCCTCCACTTT.

A few counts support this clonotype. The genes are TRBV19 and TRBJ2-4, with 7 bases aligning to TRBD2. Germline lookup yields CDR1 LNHDA and CDR2 SQIVND (reference sequence). The CDR3 is 18 residues long. With V trimmed by 1 base and J by 0 bases, 9 bases remained unmatched. CDR3 sequence (DNA): TGTGCCAGTAGTATAGGACTAGCCCGGGCCTTAGCCAAAAACATTCAGTACTTC. It encodes CASSIGLARALAKNIQYF.

The chain uses TRBV30 and TRBJ1-1, with TRBD1 matching 10 bases. From germline, CDR1 is GTSNPN and CDR2 SVGIG (reference sequence). The CDR3 totals 14 residues. After removal of 3 bases from V and 2 bases from J, the junction contained 3 bases not matched to a gene. The CDR3 bases are TGTGCCTGGAGCGGGGACAGGGGAAACACTGAAGCTTTCTTT. Protein product: CAWSGDRGNTEAFF. The entire variable domain, with the rest obtained from reference TRBV30 and TRBJ1-1, is as follows: SQTIHQWPATLVQPVGSPLSLECTVEGTSNPNLYWYRQAAGRGLQLLFYSVGIGQISSEVPQNLSASRPQDRQFILSSKKLLLSDSGFYLCAWSGDRGNTEAFFGQGTRLTVV.

In its sample, this clonotype was seen many times. The chain links TRBV5-6 to TRBJ1-4; D is undetermined. This CDR3 has 13 amino acids. The V end lost 4 bases, the J end lost 2 bases, and 6 bases lay between the germline ends. Germline-derived CDR1 and CDR2 are SGHDT and YYEEEE. The CDR3 sequence is CASSGNTNEKLFF. The CDR3 DNA sequence: TGTGCCAGCAGCGGGAACACTAATGAAAAACTGTTTTTT.

This clonotype was counted at least ten times. The V and J genes are TRBV29-1 and TRBJ2-5; maybe TRBD1 (6 bases). Trimming removed 5 bases at V and 7 bases at J, with 14 bases between. The CDR3 is 12 amino acids. CDR1 is SQVTM, CDR2 ANQGSEA, per germline. CDR3 bases: TGCAGCGTTCTGGGACATCGGGGGACCCAGTACTTC. It translates to CSVLGHRGTQYF.

This clonotype was seen many times. The chain recombines TRBV20-1 with TRBJ2-7; the D is unclear. The CDR3 spans 13 residues. V lost 2 bases, J lost 4 bases, and 12 bases lay in between. The germline gives CDR1 DFQATT, CDR2 SNEGSKA (reference sequence). The CDR3 region is CSARRGEWYEQYF. The CDR3 region has the DNA TGCAGTGCTAGAAGAGGAGAATGGTACGAGCAGTACTTC.

This clonotype was counted between two and nine times. This chain links TRBV5-1 with TRBJ1-1; D unclear. Per the germline V gene, CDR1 is SGHRS and CDR2 is YFSETQ. The length of the CDR3 is 14 residues. Between the trimmed V and J ends, which lost 3 bases and 1 base, there was a span of 10 bases. DNA of the CDR3: TGCGCCAGCAGCTCTGTGGGTCAGAACACTGAAGCTTTCTTT. Translating gives CASSSVGQNTEAFF.

This clonotype has at least ten counts. The chain couples TRBV10-3 to TRBJ2-5; 12 positions agree with TRBD1. V lost 6 bases, J lost 8 bases, and 10 bases stayed unmatched. Per germline, CDR1 ENHRY and CDR2 SYGVKD. The CDR3 totals 15 residues. Here the CDR3 reads CAISRDRGPSVTQYF. The CDR3, as DNA: TGTGCCATCAGCCGGGACAGGGGGCCCTCCGTAACCCAGTACTTC.

Many counts were recorded for this clonotype. One end of the junction is discordant with germline, which a read error may explain. J is TRBJ1-1 and V is TRBV7-9; unclear D gene. CDR3 length: 13 amino acids. Germline V gene data show CDR1 as SEHNR and CDR2 as FQNEAQ (reference sequence). For the CDR3, the DNA is TGCGCCAGCAGCTTGGACCTGAACACTGAAGCTTTCTTT. This encodes CASSLDLNTEAFF.

This clonotype was detected only once. A clone one base away is much larger, so this may be a read error. The rearrangement joins TRBV29-1 to TRBJ2-3, with D perhaps TRBD1 (6 bases). CDR1 is SQVTM, CDR2 ANQGSEA, per germline. CDR3 size: 13 residues. Trimming pared 7 bases from V and 4 bases from J, leaving 15 bases between. The CDR3 loop reads CSAKGDKSDTQYF. CDR3 DNA sequence: TGCAGCGCCAAGGGGGACAAATCAGATACGCAGTATTTT.

This clonotype was counted at least ten times. The rearrangement joins TRBV27 to TRBJ2-1; TRBD2 matches 8 bases. V shed 7 bases and J 0 bases; nucleotides not matched to a gene: 5. The CDR3 covers 15 residues. Germline CDR1 and CDR2: MNHEY and SMNVEV (reference sequence). CDR3 residues: CASTLRGGSYNEQFF. CDR3 DNA: TGTGCCAGCACCCTACGGGGGGGCTCCTACAATGAGCAGTTCTTC.

This clonotype occurred many times. The CDR3 sequence is CASSWEGRRETQYF. The CDR3 region has the DNA TGTGCCAGCAGTTGGGAGGGGCGGAGAGAGACCCAGTACTTC. The rearrangement links TRBV27 to TRBJ2-5, with 7 positions matching TRBD2. The CDR3 contains 14 residues. Trimming cost V 4 bases and J 4 bases; bases outside gene matches: 6. Germline loops: CDR1 MNHEY, CDR2 SMNVEV (reference sequence).

This clonotype was counted many times. V and J are TRBV9 and TRBJ2-1, with 7 bases aligning to TRBD2. The V segment lost 3 bases and the J segment 4 bases; nucleotides outside the gene matches: 7. The germline V gene encodes CDR1 SGDLS and CDR2 YYNGEE. The CDR3 has 15 amino acids. The CDR3 loop reads CASSAREALYNEQFF. The CDR3 DNA sequence: TGTGCCAGCAGCGCCCGGGAGGCCCTATACAATGAGCAGTTCTTC. The entire variable domain, with the rest obtained from reference TRBV9 and TRBJ2-1, is as follows: DSGVTQTPKHLITATGQRVTLRCSPRSGDLSVYWYQQSLDQGLQFLIQYYNGEERAKGNILERFSAQQFPDLHSELNLSSLELGDSALYFCASSAREALYNEQFFGPGTRLTVL.

This clonotype was seen ten or more times. V gene TRBV29-1 combines with J gene TRBJ2-7, with D possibly being TRBD1 (5 bases). The CDR3 runs to 11 residues. Germline loops: CDR1 SQVTM, CDR2 ANQGSEA. Trimming shortened V by 4 bases and J by 6 bases, and 10 bases separated the two germline ends. CDR3 sequence (DNA): TGCAGCGTTGTCCAGGGTGGCGAGCAGTACTTC. Protein: CSVVQGGEQYF.

This clonotype was counted ten times or more. V usage is TRBV5-1 and J usage is TRBJ2-1; D is undetermined. The germline V gene has CDR1 SGHRS and CDR2 YFSETQ. The CDR3 is 15 amino acids. V dropped 4 bases and J dropped 0 bases, with 11 bases sitting between them. CDR3 residues: CASSPIPSSYNEQFF. CDR3 in DNA: TGCGCCAGCAGCCCCATCCCGAGCTCCTACAATGAGCAGTTCTTC.

This clonotype was recorded a few times. The rearrangement joins TRBV12-3 or TRBV12-4 to TRBJ2-7, with 8 bases matching TRBD2. The CDR3 has 15 residues. V lost 6 bases and J lost 4; bases outside the gene matches: 11. The CDR3 DNA sequence: TGTGCCAGCAGCTTGGACGGACTAGCACAATACGAGCAGTACTTC. It encodes CASSLDGLAQYEQYF.

In this sample, this clonotype turned up many times. The genes are TRBV2 and TRBJ2-5; 9 bases fit TRBD2. Germline-derived CDR1 and CDR2 are SNHLY and FYNNEI. The CDR3 contains 11 residues. V shed 6 bases, J shed 10 bases, and the junction held 3 bases outside the gene matches. The chain's CDR3 is CASRREGGQYF. The DNA of the CDR3 is TGTGCCAGCAGGCGGGAGGGAGGCCAGTACTTC.

The CDR3 sequence: CASSQVWASGDQETQYF. CDR3 nucleotide sequence: TGTGCCAGCAGCCAAGTCTGGGCTAGCGGGGACCAAGAGACCCAGTACTTC. The chain employs TRBV4-2 and TRBJ2-5; 9 bases are a match to TRBD2. This CDR3 is 17 amino acids long. From germline, CDR1 is LGHNA and CDR2 YNFKEQ. J gave up 0 bases and V 1 base, and 6 bases lay outside the gene matches.

This clonotype was observed at least ten times. The chain joins TRBV9 to TRBJ1-1, with D possibly TRBD1 on 6 matching bases. V lost 3 bases to trimming and J lost 1 base, with 19 bases between them. CDR3 length: 17 amino acids. Germline assignment: CDR1 SGDLS and CDR2 YYNGEE. This CDR3 is CASSGALRQARNTEAFF. The CDR3 DNA reads TGTGCCAGCAGCGGAGCCCTCAGACAGGCCCGGAACACTGAAGCTTTCTTT.

There are many counts of this clonotype. This chain connects TRBV12-3 or TRBV12-4 to TRBJ2-2; no reliable D call. The CDR3 extends over 12 amino acids. The germline V and J ends were trimmed by 1 base and 11 bases, with 8 bases remaining between them. The CDR3 sequence is CASSLVTPELFF. CDR3 nucleotide sequence: TGTGCCAGCAGTTTAGTGACGCCTGAGCTGTTTTTT.

This clonotype has a handful of counts. This chain uses TRBV11-2 with TRBJ2-7, with D perhaps matching TRBD2 (5 bases). Germline loops: CDR1 SGHAT, CDR2 FQNNGV. There are 14 residues in the CDR3. V lost 6 bases, J lost 1 base, and 13 bases lay in between. The CDR3 DNA is TGTGCCAGCAGACCAGACCGGGGTTCCTACGAGCAGTACTTC. Its translation is CASRPDRGSYEQYF.

This clonotype was counted ten times or more. J is TRBJ1-2 and V is TRBV5-1, with a tentative D call TRBD1 (6 bases). Per the germline V gene, CDR1 is SGHRS and CDR2 is YFSETQ. V was clipped by 5 bases and J by 3 bases, with 8 bases between them. This CDR3 has 12 amino acids. The CDR3 coding sequence is TGCGCCAGCAGAGGGGGGGACTATGGCTACACCTTC. Its translation is CASRGGDYGYTF.

This clonotype was counted many times. The chain couples TRBV24-1 to TRBJ2-1, with 8 bases aligning to TRBD1. Germline loops: CDR1 KGHDR, CDR2 SFDVKD. The J segment lost 10 bases and the V segment lost 4 bases, leaving 5 bases of the junction unmatched. The CDR3 has 13 amino acids. The CDR3 spells CATSDKDREEQFF. As DNA, the CDR3 is TGTGCCACCAGTGACAAGGACAGGGAAGAGCAGTTCTTC.